This T cell receptor beta chain was sequenced in a study of T cells in Graves' hyperthyroidism and ophthalmopathy (dated by TCRdb to about 2019). Concerning the study at large: Peripheral blood samples were taken at the time of initial diagnosis, prior to any treatment. After blood sampling, hyperthyroidism patients were treated with methimazole at a starting dose of 30 mg daily, and ophthalmopathy patients were treated with high-dose intravenous methylprednisolone. Prospective prediction of ophthalmopathy was tested in an independent validation cohort consisting of some 19 hyperthyroidism patients and approximately 16 patients who later progressed to ophthalmopathy. The roughly 91 discovery patients were randomly divided into training and test sets at a 7:3 ratio. According to the paper, TCR Vbeta CDR3 sequencing was carried out on 120 to 150 peripheral blood samples, which came from about 45 ophthalmopathy, approximately 72 hyperthyroidism and roughly 17 progressor patients. The study also compared thyroid tissue and blood T-cell repertoires from 5 to 7 Graves' hyperthyroidism patients. To identify TCR V-J signatures that set the groups apart, the researchers used a discovery cohort of about a hundred patients, made up of around 42 with Graves' ophthalmopathy and about 55 with stable Graves' hyperthyroidism.

This clonotype was recorded many times. The specificity of this receptor is unknown. Base qualities were left out, and no much larger clone turns up one base away. Stable Graves' hyperthyroidism was defined as no progression to ophthalmopathy during 18 months of follow-up. Hyperthyroidism patients were newly diagnosed, had a disease duration of under 2 months, and were aged 18 to 65 years. Exclusion was applied to patients with uncontrolled infections, other autoimmune diseases, pregnancy or lactation. Diagnoses were established on the basis of clinical symptoms, serum thyroxine and TRAb, thyroid ultrasound, and orbital computed tomography. PBMCs were isolated from roughly 10 ml of fresh peripheral blood by Ficoll-Paque density gradient centrifugation. Total RNA was extracted with Trizol reagent, and quality was checked on an Agilent 2100 Bioanalyzer. The TCR beta CDR3 regions were amplified from the RNA transcripts. A first-round RT-PCR of the TCR CDR3 used the HTBI primer set with the Qiagen OneStep RT-PCR kit. Libraries were constructed in a second round of multiplex PCR, after which size selection and purification were carried out. Sequencing of the libraries was done on an Illumina HiSeq2000 using paired-end 100 bp reads. Under the source paper's analysis protocol: Raw data were processed with SOAPnuke, discarding reads with adapters, uncalled bases, mean Phred below 15, or no exact constant-primer or identifier match. High-quality paired reads were merged with COPE v1.2.5, and unique nucleotide sequences were defined as clonotypes. MiTCR v1.1 was used to align clonotypes to the IMGT TRBV, TRBD and TRBJ reference segments. The analysis included only V-J combinations with a frequency above 0.0001, which together covered over 98% of the repertoires. A TCS score was defined as the ratio of F50 (clonal expansion) to E x V (chaos), with BLOSUM62-based TCRdist applied between CDR3 peptides within each V-J. Welch's t-statistics and random forest reduced around 550 V-J features to 13, which were used in a naive Bayes classifier (R e1071). TCRdb reprocessed the public reads (quality trimming at Q25 with fastp, clone calling with MiXCR) and kept in-frame beta chains. Rows with one shared CDR3 protein collapse into an entry with the most common genes and DNA. These V and J calls originate from TCRdb's pipeline instead of the authors' own analysis. In all, the sample holds some 460,000 distinct CDR3 sequences, and approximately 14% of those were seen once. The ten biggest clones cover 12% to 15% of the sample.

V was cut back by 6 bases and J by 2 bases, leaving a gap of 11 bases between them. The CDR3, from cysteine to phenylalanine, totals 14 residues. The entry retains the CDR3 DNA only, 42 bases that are in frame from base 1. CDR1 and CDR2 (SGHAT, FQNNGV) derive from the germline V gene. What the study reported, not specific to this receptor: In cross-validation, a model built on a 13 V-J signature told ophthalmopathy apart from stable hyperthyroidism with 85% to 90% sensitivity and about 81% specificity, and in testing the same model reached 80%/75%. Blood samples also contained most of the expanded thyroid clonotypes (frequency above 0.001), which suggests that blood repertoires may reflect thyroid immune responses. In validation, the model predicted progression to ophthalmopathy a median of roughly 6.5 months before onset, with approximately 68% sensitivity and nearly 75% specificity. Sample size was not statistically predetermined, and blinding of investigators to group allocation was not performed.

The sample was blood. This clonotype originated in a woman between 18 and 29 years old with Graves' hyperthyroidism. This chain is built from TRBV11-2 and TRBJ2-1; matching of 5 bases hints at TRBD1 as the D gene. The nucleotides are TGTGCCAGCAGACACAGGCCGCCCTACAATGAGCAGTTCTTC. Translated, this is CASRHRPPYNEQFF.